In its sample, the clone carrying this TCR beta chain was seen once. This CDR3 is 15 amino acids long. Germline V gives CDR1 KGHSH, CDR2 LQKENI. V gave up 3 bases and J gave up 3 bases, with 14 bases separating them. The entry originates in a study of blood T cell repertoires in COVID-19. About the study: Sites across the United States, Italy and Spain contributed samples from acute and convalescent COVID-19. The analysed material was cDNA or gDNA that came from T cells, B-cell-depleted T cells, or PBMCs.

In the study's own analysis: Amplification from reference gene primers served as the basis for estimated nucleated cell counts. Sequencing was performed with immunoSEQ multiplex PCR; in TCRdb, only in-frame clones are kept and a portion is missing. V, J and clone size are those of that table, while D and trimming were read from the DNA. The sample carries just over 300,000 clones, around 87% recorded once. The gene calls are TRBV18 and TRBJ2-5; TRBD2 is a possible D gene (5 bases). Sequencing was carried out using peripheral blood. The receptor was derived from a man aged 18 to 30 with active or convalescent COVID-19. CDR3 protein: CASSPDGIGEETQYF. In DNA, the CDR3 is TGTGCCAGCTCACCCGACGGTATCGGGGAAGAGACCCAGTACTTC.